One and the same sample provided the 5 T cell receptor beta chains below, sequenced in a study of cytomegalovirus exposure and HLA in healthy donors. The study ran its PCR with 60 Vbeta and 13 Jbeta primers. Assay: immunoSEQ multiplex PCR; the TCRdb copy retains only in-frame clones and omits some. The table records nearly 200,000 clones, around 83% of them present only once. Material for sequencing was PBMCs. The receptors derive from a woman between 50 and 59 years old in good health and CMV-seropositive.

J is TRBJ1-2 and V is TRBV7-9; the D gene is possibly TRBD1 (5 bases). This CDR3 contains 14 residues. The germline CDR1 and CDR2 sequences are SEHNR and FQNEAQ (reference sequence). Trimming removed 4 bases from V and 3 bases from J, with 12 bases in between. CDR3 in DNA: TGTGCCAGCAGCTCCGACAGCGCCCACTATGGCTACACCTTC. Translation gives CASSSDSAHYGYTF.

For the CDR3, the DNA is TGTGCCAGCAGCTTAAAGCGTACAGATACGCAGTATTTT. It is translated as CASSLKRTDTQYF. This rearrangement joins TRBV7-3 to TRBJ2-3; D uncertain. Trimming removed 1 base from V and 3 bases from J, with 5 bases in between. The CDR3 sequence is 13 residues long. Germline V gene lookup returns CDR1 SGHTA and CDR2 FQGTGA.

The chain is built from TRBV5-1 and TRBJ1-2; TRBD1 agrees at 7 bases. The CDR3 has 13 amino acids. Trimming took 5 bases from V and 6 from J; bases not matched to a gene: 7. The germline CDR1 and CDR2 sequences are SGHRS and YFSETQ. The CDR3, as DNA: TGCGCCAGCAGGCAACAGGGGTTTGATGGCTACACCTTC. Translating it yields CASRQQGFDGYTF.

The CDR3 DNA is TGCGCCAGCAGCTTGGCACTATCTGGAAACACCATATATTTT. Its protein product is CASSLALSGNTIYF. The gene calls are TRBV5-1 and TRBJ1-3; no definite D call. The V end was cut by 0 bases, the J end by 1 base, with 5 bases between. The CDR3 extends over 14 amino acids. Germline CDR1 reads SGHRS; CDR2 reads YFSETQ.

This chain joins TRBV7-9 and TRBJ2-5; 9 bases map to TRBD2. The closer fit of TRBJ2-7 to the DNA end suggests the J call may be wrong. The CDR3 has 14 residues. The germline gives CDR1 SEHNR, CDR2 FQNEAQ (reference sequence). CDR3 nucleotide sequence: TGTGCCAGCAGCTTTGCGGGGGGGCCGGACGAGCAGTACTTC. Its protein is CASSFAGGPDEQYF.